This T cell receptor beta chain was found in a study of blood T cell repertoires in COVID-19 (TCRdb year 2020). Regarding the study in general: Samples from collaborators originated in the United States, Italy and Spain and spanned both the acute and convalescent phases of COVID-19. The material from the prospective study consisted of cDNA or gDNA derived from T cells, B-cell-depleted T cells, or PBMCs. Deeply sampled blood TCRbeta repertoires from subjects exposed to, actively infected with, or recovered from COVID-19 were included in the dataset. The repertoires were released in a freely available public database meant as a resource for research on the immune response to SARS-CoV-2. Samples came from the ongoing ImmuneRACE study (first 160 participants) plus 1,254 subjects from 6 global collaborators. Sample metadata almost always included a de-identified subject ID, COVID-19 status, age in years and sex. HLA class I and class II types, where available, came from metadata supplied by the sample provider rather than from assay-based typing. General findings and caveats noted by the study authors: Clinical and demographic metadata were provided uncurated, with the amount varying by source and participant.

Each collaborating institution followed its own protocols to collect whole blood in K2EDTA tubes. Collaborator samples were shipped for TCRbeta analysis as frozen whole blood, isolated PBMCs, or DNA extracted from either sample type. TCRbeta CDR3 regions were amplified from genomic DNA using the immunoSEQ Assay, a bias-controlled multiplex PCR. Under the source paper's analysis protocol: The number of nucleated cells in each sample was estimated from the amplification of reference gene primers within the assay. To quantify the absolute abundance of each unique TCRbeta CDR3 rearrangement, sequence reads were collapsed and filtered. Productive Simpson clonality was computed per sample as the square root of Simpson's diversity index over productive rearrangements. TCRdb took over this immuneACCESS table, retaining in-frame rearrangements with V and J assigned. Such tables are incomplete; in checked studies, under half of the missing clones stem from an unresolved V gene, and the remainder is unexplained. That table is the source of V, J and clone size, and D and trimming were worked out from the DNA. A total of tens of thousands of clones appear in this sample, approximately 80% of them only once. Around 5.2% of the sample is in the top ten clones.

The cysteine opens and the phenylalanine closes a CDR3 of 13 amino acids. Only the CDR3 portion is preserved as DNA: 39 bases, with reading frame beginning at the first base. For CDR1 and CDR2, the germline V gene lists MNHEY and SVGAGI. Trimming leaves V shorter by 2 bases and J shorter by 5 bases, with the junction holding 2 bases beyond the gene matches. For this clone: The target of this receptor is not known. Within one base of it there is no much larger clone, and no base qualities were kept. In the same sample, other DNA sequences code for this CDR3.

The sequencing input was peripheral blood. This sequence originates from a woman in her 70s with acute or convalescent COVID-19. The chain couples TRBV6-5 to TRBJ1-1, with TRBD1 identical over 7 junction bases. CDR3 reads: CASSYEGATEAFF. The DNA is TGTGCCAGCAGTTACGAGGGGGCTACTGAAGCTTTCTTT.